This entry features one TCR beta chain sequence. This sample was taken from a study of T cell changes during pregnancy in multiple sclerosis. The CDR3 loop spans 13 amino acids. Germline CDR1 SGHDN, CDR2 FVKESK. V gave up 0 bases and J gave up 4 bases, with 6 bases separating them. Data came from immunoSEQ multiplex PCR; TCRdb stores just in-frame clones and leaves some out. The table includes approximately 70,000 clones, roughly nine tenths detected once. This clonotype originated in a female donor in good health, enrolled as a control in a pregnancy study. The sample consisted of peripheral blood, taken in the first trimester of pregnancy. The V gene is TRBV14, the J gene TRBJ1-2; D unresolved. The CDR3 sequence: CASSQETAYGYTF. CDR3 sequence (DNA): TGTGCCAGCAGCCAAGAAACAGCCTATGGCTACACCTTC.